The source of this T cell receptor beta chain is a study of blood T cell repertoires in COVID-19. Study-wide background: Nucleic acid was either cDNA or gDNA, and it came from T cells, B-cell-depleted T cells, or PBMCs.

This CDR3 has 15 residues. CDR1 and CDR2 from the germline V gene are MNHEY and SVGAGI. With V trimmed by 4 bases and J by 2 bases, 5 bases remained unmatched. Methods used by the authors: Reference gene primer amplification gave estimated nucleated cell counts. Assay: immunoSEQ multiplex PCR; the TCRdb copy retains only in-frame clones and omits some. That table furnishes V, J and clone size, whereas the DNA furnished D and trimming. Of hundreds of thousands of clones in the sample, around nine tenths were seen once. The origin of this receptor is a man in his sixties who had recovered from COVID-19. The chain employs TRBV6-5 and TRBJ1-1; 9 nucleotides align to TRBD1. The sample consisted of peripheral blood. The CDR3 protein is CASSSGQGPNTEAFF. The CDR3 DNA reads TGTGCCAGCAGTTCGGGACAGGGCCCTAACACTGAAGCTTTCTTT.